The 29 T cell receptor beta chains listed next were all sequenced from one sample in a study of OX40 agonist ivuxolimab in advanced cancers. The method was immunoSEQ multiplex PCR; TCRdb's version includes in-frame clones alone and lacks a portion of them. The data hold tens of thousands of clones, with roughly 86% observed a single time. This specimen consisted of CD4+ or CD8+ T cells sorted from blood, obtained in a trial of the OX40 agonist ivuxolimab. These receptors all come from an adult with an advanced solid tumor such as melanoma, head and neck, liver or kidney cancer.

This chain uses TRBV5-1 with TRBJ2-4; D possibly corresponds to TRBD1 (5 bases). The CDR3 runs to 16 residues. Germline CDR1 and CDR2: SGHRS and YFSETQ. V lost 4 bases, J lost 0 bases, and 14 bases lay in between. CDR3 residues: CASSPDGGQAKNIQYF. The CDR3 nucleotides read TGCGCCAGCAGCCCCGACGGCGGACAAGCCAAAAACATTCAGTACTTC.

This rearrangement joins TRBV27 to TRBJ2-5, with TRBD2 matching over 9 bases. The germline V gene encodes CDR1 MNHEY and CDR2 SMNVEV (reference sequence). J lost 10 bases, V lost 2 bases, and 5 bases had no gene match. CDR3 size: 13 residues. The CDR3 DNA reads as TGTGCCAGCAGTTTAAGCAGCGGGGGGCACCAGTACTTC. Encoded protein: CASSLSSGGHQYF.

Points on this clone: At one of its ends the junction is not consistent with the germline gene, which may arise from a read error. The chain carries TRBV20-1 and TRBJ1-2; TRBD1 matches at 8 bases. The germline CDR1 and CDR2 sequences are DFQATT and SNEGSKA (reference sequence). The CDR3 contains 10 residues. The CDR3 is CSARFPDRAF. The CDR3 DNA reads as TGCAGTGCTAGATTCCCGGACAGGGCATTC.

This chain joins TRBV13 and TRBJ2-3, with 8 positions matching TRBD1. Germline V gives CDR1 PRHDT, CDR2 FYEKMQ (reference sequence). The V gene end was trimmed by 1 base and the J gene end by 4 bases; junction bases not matched to a gene: 7. This CDR3 contains 16 residues. The CDR3 protein is CASSLASDRGADTQYF. CDR3 DNA: TGTGCCAGCAGCTTAGCCTCAGACAGGGGCGCAGATACGCAGTATTTT.

The rearrangement links TRBV28 to TRBJ2-5; 10 bases align to TRBD2. Losses at the gene ends were 5 bases for V and 3 bases for J; bases not matched to a gene: 6. The CDR3 consists of 15 residues. Germline loops: CDR1 MDHEN, CDR2 SYDVKM. The CDR3 region is CASSPPLAGEETQYF. As DNA, the CDR3 is TGTGCCAGCAGTCCCCCTCTAGCGGGGGAAGAGACCCAGTACTTC.

CDR3 amino acids: CASSLGTGGEQYF. The CDR3 nucleotides are TGTGCCAGCAGCTTGGGGACAGGGGGCGAGCAGTACTTC. The genes are TRBV5-6 and TRBJ2-7, with 10 bases that match TRBD1. V lost 0 bases to trimming and J lost 6 bases; unmatched junction nucleotides: 0. The V gene's germline CDR1 is SGHDT and CDR2 YYEEEE. The CDR3 sequence is 13 residues long.

This clone was detected once. This chain uses TRBV19 with TRBJ1-1; D gene uncertain. Trimming pared 2 bases from V and 5 bases from J, leaving 6 bases between. This CDR3 region has 12 residues. The germline V gene has CDR1 LNHDA and CDR2 SQIVND (reference sequence). CDR3 in amino acids: CASSIIATEAFF. DNA for the CDR3: TGTGCCAGTAGTATAATCGCAACTGAAGCTTTCTTT.

J is TRBJ2-2 and V is TRBV9; 7 bases are shared with TRBD1. Germline CDR1 SGDLS, CDR2 YYNGEE. The CDR3 is made up of 14 amino acids. The trim removed 3 bases at V and 7 bases at J, leaving 6 bases unmatched. CDR3 in DNA: TGTGCCAGCAGCGATACAGGGGTTATCGGGGAGCTGTTTTTT. As protein: CASSDTGVIGELFF. Variable domain in full (rest from reference TRBV9 and TRBJ2-2): DSGVTQTPKHLITATGQRVTLRCSPRSGDLSVYWYQQSLDQGLQFLIQYYNGEERAKGNILERFSAQQFPDLHSELNLSSLELGDSALYFCASSDTGVIGELFFGEGSRLTVL.

In its sample, this clone was seen a few times. This chain uses TRBV5-4 with TRBJ1-2; 7 bases are shared with TRBD1. CDR3 length: 13 amino acids. Germline V CDR1 and CDR2: SGHNT, YYREEE (reference sequence). Unmatched junction bases numbered 3, after V lost 2 bases and J lost 5 bases. The CDR3 DNA is TGTGCCAGCAGCTTACGGACAGGTTATGGCTACACCTTC. This gives the protein CASSLRTGYGYTF.

The table lists this clone with a few counts. The rearrangement uses TRBV11-2 and TRBJ1-2; D gene uncertain. The CDR3 is 14 residues long. The germline V gene encodes CDR1 SGHAT and CDR2 FQNNGV. V dropped 2 bases and J dropped 6 bases, with 13 bases sitting between them. The CDR3 sequence is CASSLSGITHGYTF. As DNA, the CDR3 is TGTGCCAGCAGCTTATCCGGGATTACCCATGGCTACACCTTC.

The chain employs TRBV27 and TRBJ1-5, with TRBD1 matching 8 bases. Looked up from germline, CDR1 is MNHEY and CDR2 is SMNVEV (reference sequence). Unmatched junction bases numbered 6, after V lost 8 bases and J lost 6 bases. CDR3 length equals 13 residues. CDR3 protein: CASGSTGAQPQHF. The DNA of the CDR3 is TGTGCCAGCGGTTCGACAGGGGCTCAGCCCCAGCATTTT.

By share, this clone ranks as medium-sized. The chain carries TRBV6-6 and TRBJ1-2; D call uncertain. The CDR3 totals 14 residues. Trimming shortened V by 4 bases and J by 6 bases, and 15 bases separated the two germline ends. Per the germline V gene, CDR1 is MNHNY and CDR2 is SVGAGI (reference sequence). DNA for the CDR3: TGTGCCAGCAGTTGGGCCAGCGGCTTTGATGGCTACACCTTC. The encoded protein is CASSWASGFDGYTF.

This clone was seen once. V usage is TRBV14 and J usage is TRBJ1-2; TRBD1 aligns across 12 bases. The CDR3 has 16 residues. CDR1 and CDR2 from the germline V gene are SGHDN and FVKESK. V lost 6 bases, J lost 9 bases, and 14 bases stayed unmatched. CDR3 in amino acids: CASRRMAGTGGGSYTF. Here the CDR3 DNA reads TGTGCCAGCAGGCGAATGGCTGGGACAGGGGGCGGAAGCTACACCTTC.

The chain uses TRBV7-9 and TRBJ2-7; 9 nucleotides match TRBD2. The V and J ends lost 1 base and 6 bases, in that order; junction bases with no gene match: 4. Germline V gene data show CDR1 as SEHNR and CDR2 as FQNEAQ (reference sequence). CDR3 length equals 14 residues. CDR3 DNA sequence: TGTGCCAGCAGCTTAGTGCGGGGGGGAGGCGAGCAGTACTTC. Its protein is CASSLVRGGGEQYF.

J is TRBJ2-3 and V is TRBV27; 11 positions agree with TRBD2. Per the germline V gene, CDR1 is MNHEY and CDR2 is SMNVEV (reference sequence). V lost 8 bases to trimming and J lost 0 bases; unmatched junction nucleotides: 4. The CDR3 is 15 residues long. CDR3 nucleotides: TGTGCCAGCGGACTAGCGGGTGCTAGCACAGATACGCAGTATTTT. Protein sequence: CASGLAGASTDTQYF.

V is TRBV2 and J is TRBJ2-7, with no clear D. There are 12 residues in the CDR3. Trimming took off 6 bases at V and 2 bases at J, with 8 bases between the two ends. From germline, CDR1 is SNHLY and CDR2 FYNNEI. The CDR3 is CASRPTAYEQYF. The DNA of the CDR3 is TGTGCCAGCAGGCCGACCGCCTACGAGCAGTACTTC.

The chain carries TRBV28 and TRBJ2-2; D is perhaps TRBD1 (5 bases). Germline V gene lookup returns CDR1 MDHEN and CDR2 SYDVKM. Trimming stripped 4 bases from V and 6 bases from J, with 15 bases between. The CDR3 consists of 15 residues. The CDR3 spells CASSWFRVVPGELFF. CDR3 sequence (DNA): TGTGCCAGCAGTTGGTTCAGGGTAGTCCCCGGGGAGCTGTTTTTT.

This clone was observed a handful of times. Other DNA sequences of this sample code for an identical CDR3. The chain has TRBV29-1 and TRBJ1-1; D unresolved. The ends were cut back, 3 bases at V and 1 base at J, with 3 bases in the middle. There are 11 residues in the CDR3. Germline loops: CDR1 SQVTM, CDR2 ANQGSEA. CDR3: CSVEENTEAFF. The CDR3 DNA follows: TGCAGCGTTGAGGAGAACACTGAAGCTTTCTTT.

The V gene is TRBV30, the J gene TRBJ2-1; possible D gene TRBD1, 6 bases. Trimming removed 3 bases at V and 7 bases at J, with 16 bases between. The CDR3 has 14 residues. Germline V gene sequence: CDR1 GTSNPN, CDR2 SVGIG (reference sequence). CDR3 nucleotides: TGTGCCTGGAGCGGCGGGCAGGGGTTAAATGAGCAGTTCTTC. Encoded protein: CAWSGGQGLNEQFF.

This clone showed up just once. The J gene is TRBJ1-2, the V gene TRBV12-5; D uncertain. Trimming cost V 1 base and J 5 bases, with 14 bases left between them. Germline V CDR1 and CDR2: LGHNT, FRNRAP. The CDR3 runs to 15 residues. The CDR3 nucleotides read TGTGCTAGTGGTTTGGGGGAGGGTGTTTGGTATGGCTACACCTTC. Its protein product is CASGLGEGVWYGYTF.

The rearrangement links TRBV5-1 to TRBJ1-5, with 8 bases aligning to TRBD1. V dropped 7 bases and J dropped 6; count of bases not matched to a gene: 9. CDR3 length: 14 residues. Germline V gives CDR1 SGHRS, CDR2 YFSETQ. The CDR3 is CASRPDRESQPQHF. The CDR3 DNA reads TGCGCCAGCCGCCCGGACAGGGAATCTCAGCCCCAGCATTTT.

This chain connects TRBV6-5 to TRBJ2-5, with no clear D. This CDR3 comprises 13 residues. Germline lookup yields CDR1 MNHEY and CDR2 SVGAGI. V was pared by 3 bases and J by 4 bases, with 9 bases between. The CDR3 bases are TGTGCCAGCAGTTATCTAAACACAGAGACCCAGTACTTC. Amino acids: CASSYLNTETQYF.

The rearrangement joins TRBV13 to TRBJ2-7; tentatively, D is TRBD1 (5 bases). V lost 3 bases and J 3 bases, leaving 12 bases between the germline ends. The CDR3 length is 14 residues. Germline CDR1 PRHDT, CDR2 FYEKMQ (reference sequence). The CDR3 bases are TGTGCCAGCAGCTTTCGTTCGACAGTCTACGAGCAGTACTTC. Translated, it gives CASSFRSTVYEQYF.

V and J are TRBV6-5 and TRBJ2-7; unclear D gene. Germline V gene sequence: CDR1 MNHEY, CDR2 SVGAGI. The CDR3 is 13 residues long. Deletions cut 2 bases from V and 5 bases from J, with 10 bases between. In DNA form, the CDR3 reads TGTGCCAGCAGTTACACTACACAGAACGAGCAGTACTTC. Its translation: CASSYTTQNEQYF.

Only a few counts were recorded for this clone. V is TRBV30 and J is TRBJ2-1; D remains unclear. The CDR3 is 17 residues long. CDR1 is GTSNPN and CDR2 is SVGIG in the germline V gene (reference sequence). The V and J ends lost 1 base and 1 base respectively, with 17 bases between them. The CDR3 is CAWSDFANSLSYNEQFF. In DNA, the CDR3 is TGTGCCTGGAGTGACTTCGCAAATTCTTTATCCTACAATGAGCAGTTCTTC.

In nucleotides, the CDR3 is TGTGCCAGCAACATATGGGGGGGAGGCTTGGCAGATACGCAGTATTTT. Its protein is CASNIWGGGLADTQYF. The V call is TRBV6-6, the J call TRBJ2-3; TRBD2 agrees at 7 bases. Germline V gene data show CDR1 as MNHNY and CDR2 as SVGAGI (reference sequence). The V gene end was trimmed by 7 bases and the J gene end by 4 bases; junction bases not matched to a gene: 14. This CDR3 spans 16 amino acids.

This clone was seen once. The CDR3 bases are TGTGCCAGCAGTCCCCTGGGGACAGGGGCTCTCCACGAGCAGTACTTC. Its translation is CASSPLGTGALHEQYF. The chain joins TRBV28 to TRBJ2-7; 10 bases match TRBD1. The CDR3 is 16 residues long. Germline V gene sequence: CDR1 MDHEN, CDR2 SYDVKM. Trimming took 5 bases from V and 5 from J; bases not matched to a gene: 12.

V and J are TRBV2 and TRBJ2-7; 7 positions agree with TRBD1. J gave up 4 bases and V 8 bases, and 5 bases lay outside the gene matches. In germline, CDR1 is SNHLY, CDR2 FYNNEI. The length of the CDR3 is 12 residues. CDR3 amino acids: CASLDRPYEQYF. The CDR3 coding sequence is TGTGCCAGCTTGGACAGGCCGTACGAGCAGTACTTC.

The chain has TRBV7-9 and TRBJ2-3; the match to TRBD2 covers 15 bases. V trimming: 5 bases; J trimming: 1 base; junction bases outside the gene matches: 10. From germline, CDR1 is SEHNR and CDR2 FQNEAQ (reference sequence). This CDR3 is built from 19 residues. The DNA for the CDR3 is TGTGCCAGCAGCATCTTTGGGACTAGCGGGGGGTACCGCACAGATACGCAGTATTTT. It specifies CASSIFGTSGGYRTDTQYF.